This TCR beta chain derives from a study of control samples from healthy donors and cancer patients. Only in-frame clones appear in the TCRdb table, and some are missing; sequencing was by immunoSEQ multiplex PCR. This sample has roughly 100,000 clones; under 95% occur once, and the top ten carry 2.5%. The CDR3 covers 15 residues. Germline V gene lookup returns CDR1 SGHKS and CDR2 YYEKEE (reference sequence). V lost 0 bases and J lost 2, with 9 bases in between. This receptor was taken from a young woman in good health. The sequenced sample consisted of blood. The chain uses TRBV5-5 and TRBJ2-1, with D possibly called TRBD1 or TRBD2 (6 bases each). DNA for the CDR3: TGTGCCAGCAGCTTGGAAGGGGGGACCTACAATGAGCAGTTCTTC. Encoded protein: CASSLEGGTYNEQFF.